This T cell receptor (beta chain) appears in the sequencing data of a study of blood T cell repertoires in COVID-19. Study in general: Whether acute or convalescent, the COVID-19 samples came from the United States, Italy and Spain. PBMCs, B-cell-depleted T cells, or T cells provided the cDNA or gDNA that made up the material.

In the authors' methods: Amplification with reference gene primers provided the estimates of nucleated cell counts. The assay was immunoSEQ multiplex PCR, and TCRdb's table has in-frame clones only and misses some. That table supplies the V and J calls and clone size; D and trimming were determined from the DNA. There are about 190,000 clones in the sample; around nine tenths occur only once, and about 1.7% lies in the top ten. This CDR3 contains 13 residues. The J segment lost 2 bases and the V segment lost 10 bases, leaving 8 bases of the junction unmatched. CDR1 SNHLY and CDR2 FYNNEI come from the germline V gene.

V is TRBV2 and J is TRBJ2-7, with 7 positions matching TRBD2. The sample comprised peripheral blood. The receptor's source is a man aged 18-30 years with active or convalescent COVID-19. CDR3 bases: TGTGCCACCGGTCGGGGGAGGGCCTACGAGCAGTACTTC. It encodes CATGRGRAYEQYF.